What follows is one T cell receptor beta chain and its context. The germline V gene has CDR1 LGHDT and CDR2 YNNKEL (reference sequence). The ends were cut back, 2 bases at V and 1 base at J, with 14 bases in the middle. The CDR3 loop spans 16 amino acids. The entry originates in a study of blood T cell repertoires in COVID-19. Study-level background: The samples span acute and convalescent COVID-19 from the United States, Italy and Spain. The analysed material was cDNA or gDNA that came from T cells, B-cell-depleted T cells, or PBMCs.

In the study's own analysis: Estimated nucleated cell counts came from reference gene primer amplification. The assay was immunoSEQ multiplex PCR, and TCRdb's table has in-frame clones only and misses some. V, J and clone size were drawn from that table, and D and trimming were deduced from the DNA. This sample has tens of thousands of clones, with roughly nine tenths found just once. The chain couples TRBV3-1 (or the pseudogene TRBV3-2) to TRBJ1-1; D is perhaps TRBD1 (5 bases). The source material was peripheral blood. The TCR originated in a man aged 45-65 years with acute or convalescent COVID-19. As DNA, the CDR3 is TGTGCCAGCAGCCAATCTTCAGGGAAGAGGAACACTGAAGCTTTCTTT. Translation gives CASSQSSGKRNTEAFF.